A selection of T cell receptor beta chains follows, all from one sample in a study of T cell responses to AZD1222 COVID-19 vaccine. The protocol was immunoSEQ multiplex PCR, while the TCRdb copy is restricted to in-frame clones and leaves out a portion. This sample carries around 100,000 clones, more than 90% of them seen once, and the ten largest clones take roughly 2%. The sequencing used peripheral blood, collected on day 0 of AZD1222 vaccination. The source is an adult in good health. CDR3s include the opening cysteine and the closing phenylalanine or tryptophan. A D gene is named only where the DNA matches it firmly. Some rows have no size entry. The others give once, few or many, or a class for an expanded clone.

- | - | TRBJ2-5 | TRBV7-9 | TGTGCCAGCAGCTTAGGGTGGGGGGACACTGGAAAATCAAAAGAGACCCAGTACTTC | CASSLGWGDTGKSKETQYF
TRBD2 | - | TRBJ2-3 | TRBV19 | TGTGCCAGTAGTCCCCGATGGACTAGCGGGGGGGCCGCAGATACGCAGTATTTT | CASSPRWTSGGAADTQYF
TRBD2 | - | TRBJ2-1 | TRBV4-3 | TGCGCCAGCAGCCGGACTAGCGGGGGGGCCAATGAGCAGTTCTTC | CASSRTSGGANEQFF
- | - | TRBJ1-5 | TRBV5-6 | TGTGCCAGCAGCTTGGGTGGGGGACTCCAGCCCCAGCATTTT | CASSLGGGLQPQHF
- | once | TRBJ2-7 | TRBV15 | TGTGCCACCAGCAGGGGCCGGGACACCGCCTACGAGCAGTACTTC | CATSRGRDTAYEQYF
TRBD1 | once | TRBJ1-2 | TRBV7-9 | TGTGCCAGCAGCCAGACAGGGAATCTTAACTATGGCTACACCTTC | CASSQTGNLNYGYTF
- | - | TRBJ1-5 | TRBV21-1 | TGTGCCAGCAGCATACCCGAGCCGGGACCGGGTCAGCCCCAGCATTTT | CASSIPEPGPGQPQHF
- | - | TRBJ2-5 | TRBV28 | TGTGCCAGCAGTTTTCTCGACGGGAGTGGGGAGACCCAGTACTTC | CASSFLDGSGETQYF
TRBD1 | - | TRBJ1-1 | TRBV7-2 | TGTGCCAGCAGCTACTGGGACAGCTTGAACACTGAAGCTTTCTTT | CASSYWDSLNTEAFF
TRBD1 | once | TRBJ1-6 | TRBV7-2 | TGTGCCAGCAGCTTAGGGCCCGTAGGACAGGGCAATTCACCCCTCCACTTT | CASSLGPVGQGNSPLHF
- | - | TRBJ2-7 | TRBV3-1/TRBV3-2 | TGTGCCAGCAGCCAGCTCGGAGGGGTAGGACTAAAGTTCTACGAGCAGTACTTC | CASSQLGGVGLKFYEQYF
- | - | TRBJ1-2 | TRBV7-9 | TGTGCCAGCAGCTTAGCGGGACTCCCCTATGGCTACACCTTC | CASSLAGLPYGYTF
- | once | TRBJ1-5 | TRBV12-5 | TGTGCTAGTGGTTTGGTACAGGACGGGATTCAGCCCCAGCATTTT | CASGLVQDGIQPQHF
- | - | TRBJ1-3 | TRBV6-5 | TGTGCTTCAGGCGGGACAAGCTCTGGAAACACCATATATTTT | CASGGTSSGNTIYF
TRBD2 | - | TRBJ2-7 | TRBV11-2 | TGTGCCAGCAATGAACCGGGACTAGCGGACTCCTACGAGCAGTACTTC | CASNEPGLADSYEQYF
- | - | TRBJ2-3 | TRBV28 | TGTGCCAGCAGTTTTGGTGATACGCAGTATTTT | CASSFGDTQYF
- | - | TRBJ2-5 | TRBV7-2 | TGTGCCAGCAGCCATGGCAAACAAGAGACCCAGTACTTC | CASSHGKQETQYF
TRBD1 | - | TRBJ1-4 | TRBV2 | TGTGCCAGCATGGGCAGGGGGAACCTTAATGAAAAACTGTTTTTT | CASMGRGNLNEKLFF
- | - | TRBJ2-7 | TRBV11-3 | TGTGCCAGCAGCTTAGAATTAGCCGCGAAGGCCCTCTACGAGCAGTACTTC | CASSLELAAKALYEQYF
- | - | TRBJ2-7 | TRBV9 | TGTGCCAGCAGCGTAGGGGGCGGTTCCGAGCAGTACTTC | CASSVGGGSEQYF
- | - | TRBJ1-1 | TRBV5-1 | TGCGCCAGCAGCTTGGGCCCCATGAACACTGAAGCTTTCTTT | CASSLGPMNTEAFF
- | once | TRBJ2-7 | TRBV5-1 | TGCGCCAGCAGCTTGACAGTCCCCCTAACCTACGAGCAGTACTTC | CASSLTVPLTYEQYF
- | - | TRBJ1-2 | TRBV3-1/TRBV3-2 | TGTGCCAGCAGCCAAGATCGGGGGGGAATAGTCTATGGCTACACCTTC | CASSQDRGGIVYGYTF
- | - | TRBJ1-3 | TRBV19 | TGTGCCAGTAGTATCACAGGGACCAGAAACACCATATATTTT | CASSITGTRNTIYF
TRBD2 | once | TRBJ2-1 | TRBV10-2 | TGCGCCAGCAGTCGCGGGAGTCTGTACAATGAGCAGTTCTTC | CASSRGSLYNEQFF
TRBD2 | once | TRBJ2-2 | TRBV19 | TGTGCCAGTAGTATCCGGACTAGCGGGATCGGGGCGAACACCGGGGAGCTGTTTTTT | CASSIRTSGIGANTGELFF
- | - | TRBJ1-2 | TRBV20-1 | TGCAGTGCTAGTGGGAGGACCGGGACATATGGCTACACCTTC | CSASGRTGTYGYTF
- | - | TRBJ1-1 | TRBV5-1 | TGCGCCAGCAGCTTGTTTCAGGGCACTGAAGCTTTCTTT | CASSLFQGTEAFF
- | - | TRBJ1-4 | TRBV7-2 | TGTGCCAGCAGCTTAGGATCGGGGCGCCGGCTTGAAAAACTGTTTTTT | CASSLGSGRRLEKLFF
TRBD2 | - | TRBJ2-5 | TRBV9 | TGTGCCAGCAGCTTAACAACTAGCGGGGTTAGGGAGACCCAGTACTTC | CASSLTTSGVRETQYF
- | - | TRBJ2-7 | TRBV4-1 | TGCGCCAGCAGCCAAGTACTAGTCCGTCCCTACGAGCAGTACTTC | CASSQVLVRPYEQYF
- | - | TRBJ2-7 | TRBV23-1 | TGCGCCAGCAGTCCCTACGCGGGGGCGCGTCCCTACGAGCAGTACTTC | CASSPYAGARPYEQYF
- | - | TRBJ1-5 | TRBV2 | TGTGCCAGCAGTGAGGAGGGGCGGGTAATCAGGGCCCAGCATTTT | CASSEEGRVIRAQHF
TRBD1 | - | TRBJ1-3 | TRBV5-8 | TGTGCCAGCAGTCCCCGGGGGACAGGGGGCCGTGGAAACACCATATATTTT | CASSPRGTGGRGNTIYF
TRBD2 | - | TRBJ2-1 | TRBV19 | TGTGCCAGTAGTGGTTGGGGGACTAGCTTTGGAAATGAGCAGTTCTTC | CASSGWGTSFGNEQFF
- | - | TRBJ1-5 | TRBV6-2/TRBV6-3 | TGTGCCAGCAGTCGCCGCCAGAATGTGGATACAGTTCAGCCCCAGCATTTT | CASSRRQNVDTVQPQHF
- | - | TRBJ1-6 | TRBV27 | TGTGCCAGCAGCCCTTCCCGTGATAGACTCTATAATTCACCCCTCCACTTT | CASSPSRDRLYNSPLHF
TRBD1 | - | TRBJ1-1 | TRBV9 | TGTGCCAGCAGCGGAGGGACAGCTGAAGCTTTCTTT | CASSGGTAEAFF
- | - | TRBJ1-5 | TRBV20-1 | TGCAGTGCTAGTGTTGACGGGGGAATGGGGAGCAATCAGCCCCAGCATTTT | CSASVDGGMGSNQPQHF
TRBD1 | - | TRBJ1-1 | TRBV6-5 | TGTGCCAGCAGAAAGACAGGGGGCACTGAAGCTTTCTTT | CASRKTGGTEAFF
- | few | TRBJ2-7 | TRBV7-6 | TGTGCCAGCACCCTAGGGGCAGGGAATGTGGACGAGCAGTACTTC | CASTLGAGNVDEQYF
TRBD1 | - | TRBJ2-2 | TRBV27 | TGTGCCAGCAGTCCGCACGGGGACAGGGGGCGAGACGAGGAGCTGTTTTTT | CASSPHGDRGRDEELFF
TRBD1 | - | TRBJ2-1 | TRBV7-6 | TGTGCCAGCAGCCATAGGACAGGGAACAATGAGCAGTTCTTC | CASSHRTGNNEQFF